These 26 T cell receptor beta chains share one sample of origin, sequenced in a study of cytomegalovirus exposure and HLA in healthy donors. The primer mix had 60 Vbeta and 13 Jbeta primers. The table came from immunoSEQ multiplex PCR; TCRdb's copy has only in-frame clones and leaves some out. The table records around 67,000 clones, 75% to 85% of them present only once. The sequenced sample consisted of PBMCs. The receptors here all came from a man aged 18 to 29 in good health and CMV-seropositive.

This clone was recorded only once. CDR3: CASRQGAGETQYF. CDR3 bases: TGTGCCAGCCGGCAGGGGGCCGGAGAGACCCAGTACTTC. The chain carries TRBV2 and TRBJ2-5; TRBD1 agrees at 8 bases. The CDR3 spans 13 residues. Losses at the gene ends were 8 bases for V and 4 bases for J; bases not matched to a gene: 6. CDR1 SNHLY and CDR2 FYNNEI come from the germline V gene. Full variable domain (missing parts from reference TRBV2 and TRBJ2-5): EPEVTQTPSHQVTQMGQEVILRCVPISNHLYFYWYRQILGQKVEFLVSFYNNEISEKSEIFDDQFSVERPDGSNFTLKIRSTKLEDSAMYFCASRQGAGETQYFGPGTRLLVL.

J is TRBJ2-7 and V is TRBV7-9; 7 bases fit TRBD2. The CDR3 length is 16 residues. The V segment lost 5 bases and the J segment 0 bases; nucleotides outside the gene matches: 10. Germline-derived CDR1 and CDR2 are SEHNR and FQNEAQ (reference sequence). The CDR3 nucleotides read TGTGCCAGCAGCCCCAAGGGGCTAGCGGACTCCTACGAGCAGTACTTC. Protein sequence: CASSPKGLADSYEQYF.

The genes are TRBV9 and TRBJ2-3; TRBD2 aligns across 10 bases. V lost 1 base to trimming and J lost 1 base; unmatched junction nucleotides: 0. The CDR3 loop spans 15 amino acids. The germline V gene has CDR1 SGDLS and CDR2 YYNGEE. The CDR3 loop is CASSVTSGGTDTQYF. The DNA for the CDR3 is TGTGCCAGCAGCGTAACTAGCGGGGGCACAGATACGCAGTATTTT.

This sequence joins TRBV30 and TRBJ1-3; D possibly corresponds to TRBD1 (6 bases). Germline assignment: CDR1 GTSNPN and CDR2 SVGIG (reference sequence). V dropped 3 bases and J dropped 2 bases, with 8 bases sitting between them. The length of the CDR3 is 13 residues. This CDR3 is CAWSGGPGNTIYF. The DNA for the CDR3 is TGTGCCTGGAGCGGGGGGCCTGGAAACACCATATATTTT. Filled out from reference TRBV30 and TRBJ1-3, the complete variable domain reads SQTIHQWPATLVQPVGSPLSLECTVEGTSNPNLYWYRQAAGRGLQLLFYSVGIGQISSEVPQNLSASRPQDRQFILSSKKLLLSDSGFYLCAWSGGPGNTIYFGEGSWLTVV.

V usage is TRBV28 and J usage is TRBJ1-3; D may be TRBD1 (5 bases). Germline V gene sequence: CDR1 MDHEN, CDR2 SYDVKM. CDR3 length equals 13 residues. V dropped 11 bases and J dropped 4 bases, with 15 bases sitting between them. CDR3 residues: CAFGGGSGNTIYF. The CDR3 bases are TGTGCCTTTGGGGGGGGGTCCGGAAACACCATATATTTT.

The V call is TRBV10-3, the J call TRBJ2-1; the match to TRBD2 covers 10 bases. The germline gives CDR1 ENHRY, CDR2 SYGVKD. The CDR3 consists of 14 residues. The ends lost 5 bases at V and 8 bases at J; junction bases unmatched: 6. This CDR3 is CAISKREGVDEQFF. CDR3 bases: TGTGCCATCAGTAAGCGGGAGGGCGTCGATGAGCAGTTCTTC.

V usage is TRBV27 and J usage is TRBJ1-5, with 7 bases fitting TRBD1. Trimming removed 4 bases from V and 7 bases from J; junction bases left unmatched: 7. The CDR3 covers 14 residues. Looked up from germline, CDR1 is MNHEY and CDR2 is SMNVEV (reference sequence). The CDR3 loop is CASSSRQGWQPQHF. DNA for the CDR3: TGTGCCAGCAGTTCCCGACAGGGTTGGCAGCCCCAGCATTTT.

The rearrangement links TRBV7-3 to TRBJ2-7, with 10 bases aligning to TRBD1. The J segment lost 6 bases and the V segment lost 2 bases, leaving 1 base of the junction unmatched. Germline V lookup: CDR1 SGHTA, CDR2 FQGTGA. The CDR3 is 13 amino acids. CDR3 nucleotides: TGTGCCAGCAGCTTAGGACAGGGGGGCGAGCAGTACTTC. Its translation is CASSLGQGGEQYF.

This clone was detected once. The CDR3 spells CSALDWNTEAFF. The CDR3 DNA sequence: TGCAGCGCCCTAGACTGGAACACTGAAGCTTTCTTT. The genes are TRBV29-1 and TRBJ1-1; no firm D call. The CDR3 consists of 12 residues. Trimming took off 7 bases at V and 1 base at J, with 10 bases between the two ends. Germline CDR1 and CDR2: SQVTM and ANQGSEA.

This clone was seen a handful of times. The V gene is TRBV7-9, the J gene TRBJ2-4; D not resolved. Trimming left V 1 base short and J 9 bases short, with 10 bases between. CDR1 and CDR2 (germline): SEHNR, FQNEAQ (reference sequence). The CDR3 consists of 13 residues. CDR3 nucleotide sequence: TGTGCCAGCAGCTTAGAGGCGGTGAGCATTCAGTACTTC. As protein: CASSLEAVSIQYF. Supplemented by reference TRBV7-9 and TRBJ2-4, the full variable domain reads DTGVSQNPRHKITKRGQNVTFRCDPISEHNRLYWYRQTLGQGPEFLTYFQNEAQLEKSRLLSDRFSAERPKGSFSTLEIQRTEQGDSAMYLCASSLEAVSIQYFGAGTRLSVL.

V is TRBV7-4 and J is TRBJ1-5; 9 nucleotides agree with TRBD1. Germline CDR1 reads SGHVT; CDR2 reads SQSDAQ. With 5 bases clipped from V and 0 bases from J, the junction kept 5 bases outside the gene matches. This CDR3 contains 16 residues. The CDR3 region is CASSVRTGDSNQPQHF. CDR3 coding DNA: TGTGCCAGCAGCGTACGGACAGGGGATAGCAATCAGCCCCAGCATTTT. Drawing the rest from reference TRBV7-4 and TRBJ1-5, the complete variable domain is GAGVSQSPRYKVAKRGRDVALRCDSISGHVTLYWYRQTLGQGSEVLTYSQSDAQRDKSGRPSGRFSAERPERSVSTLKIQRTEQGDSAVYLCASSVRTGDSNQPQHFGDGTRLSIL.

The chain links TRBV5-6 to TRBJ2-1; D gene unclear. The CDR3 runs 13 residues. The germline V and J ends were trimmed by 3 bases and 4 bases, with 8 bases remaining between them. Germline V gene sequence: CDR1 SGHDT, CDR2 YYEEEE. This chain's CDR3 is CASSSDTYNEQFF. The CDR3 DNA follows: TGTGCCAGCAGCTCCGACACATACAATGAGCAGTTCTTC.

This clone has just a few counts. The chain links TRBV6-4 to TRBJ2-2; weak D call: TRBD1 (6 bases). The germline V gene encodes CDR1 MRHNA and CDR2 SNTAGT. The V and J ends lost 4 bases and 1 base respectively, with 7 bases between them. There are 14 residues in the CDR3. CDR3 protein: CASSVRGNTGELFF. The CDR3 DNA reads TGTGCCAGCAGTGTCAGGGGGAACACCGGGGAGCTGTTTTTT.

In this sample, this clone turned up once. The V call is TRBV30, the J call TRBJ1-2; D might be TRBD1 (6 bases). CDR1 is GTSNPN and CDR2 is SVGIG in the germline V gene (reference sequence). The CDR3 extends over 13 amino acids. Trimming removed 8 bases from V and 3 bases from J, with 16 bases in between. CDR3 in DNA: TGTGCCGGGAAATCAGGGGATTACTATGGCTACACCTTC. It codes for CAGKSGDYYGYTF.

This clone has only a few counts. J is TRBJ2-6 and V is TRBV2; 7 bases are a match to TRBD1. Germline CDR1 and CDR2: SNHLY and FYNNEI. The V gene end was trimmed by 9 bases and the J gene end by 0 bases; junction bases not matched to a gene: 2. The CDR3 sequence is 14 residues long. The CDR3 spells CARDRPSGANVLTF. The DNA of the CDR3 is TGTGCCAGGGACAGGCCCTCTGGGGCCAACGTCCTGACTTTC.

The rearrangement links TRBV9 to TRBJ1-1; D is ambiguous. Trimming left V 3 bases short and J 2 bases short, with 14 bases between. This CDR3 has 15 amino acids. Looked up from germline, CDR1 is SGDLS and CDR2 is YYNGEE. CDR3: CASSAPSPYNTEAFF. CDR3 sequence (DNA): TGTGCCAGCAGCGCCCCGAGCCCTTACAACACTGAAGCTTTCTTT.

This sequence joins TRBV6-5 and TRBJ1-1; tentative D call: TRBD1 (6 bases). Germline V gene lookup returns CDR1 MNHEY and CDR2 SVGAGI. Trimming cost V 0 bases and J 1 base, with 9 bases left between them. The CDR3 has 15 amino acids. The CDR3 region is CASSYSVTGNTEAFF. CDR3 DNA: TGTGCCAGCAGTTACTCGGTGACAGGGAACACTGAAGCTTTCTTT.

This rearrangement joins TRBV29-1 to TRBJ2-3; TRBD2 aligns across 9 bases. Germline lookup yields CDR1 SQVTM and CDR2 ANQGSEA. V lost 4 bases and J lost 2; bases outside the gene matches: 7. The CDR3 sequence is 15 residues long. The CDR3, as DNA: TGCAGCGTTGGGGGGGTAGCGGGGGACACAGATACGCAGTATTTT. Residues: CSVGGVAGDTDTQYF.

The V gene is TRBV11-2, the J gene TRBJ2-1; D possibly corresponds to TRBD2 (5 bases). Germline-derived CDR1 and CDR2 are SGHAT and FQNNGV. CDR3 size: 14 residues. V dropped 1 base and J dropped 5 bases, with 9 bases sitting between them. The CDR3 protein is CASSLVIGDNEQFF. CDR3 nucleotides: TGTGCCAGCAGCTTAGTTATCGGGGACAATGAGCAGTTCTTC.

The chain couples TRBV4-1 to TRBJ1-2; TRBD1 agrees at 10 bases. The trim removed 3 bases at V and 4 bases at J, leaving 5 bases unmatched. CDR3 size: 15 residues. The germline V gene has CDR1 MGHRA and CDR2 YSYEKL. CDR3 sequence (DNA): TGCGCCAGCAGCCAGTCCGGGACAGGGGTCTATGGCTACACCTTC. This encodes CASSQSGTGVYGYTF.

The V call is TRBV11-2, the J call TRBJ2-7; the D gene is possibly TRBD2 (6 bases). The V gene's germline CDR1 is SGHAT and CDR2 FQNNGV. V shed 5 bases and J shed 7 bases, with 9 bases lying between them. This CDR3 is built from 11 residues. CDR3 in DNA: TGTGCCAGCAGCCAAGGAGGGGAGCAGTACTTC. Its protein product is CASSQGGEQYF.

CDR3 bases: TGTGCCAGCAGCTTACAGGGAATGAGTGGCTACACCTTC. Amino acids: CASSLQGMSGYTF. The chain carries TRBV5-6 and TRBJ1-2; a weak D match, TRBD1 (6 bases). Germline V gene data show CDR1 as SGHDT and CDR2 as YYEEEE. The CDR3 is 13 amino acids. Deletions cut 2 bases from V and 7 bases from J, with 12 bases between.

J is TRBJ2-5 and V is TRBV12-5; D is ambiguous. Between the trimmed V and J ends, which lost 1 base and 5 bases, there was a span of 11 bases. Germline CDR1 LGHNT, CDR2 FRNRAP. This CDR3 is 14 amino acids long. The CDR3 sequence is CASGLGNPGETQYF. For the CDR3, the DNA is TGTGCTAGTGGTTTGGGAAACCCCGGGGAGACCCAGTACTTC.

This rearrangement joins TRBV5-6 to TRBJ1-2; no definite D call. Germline CDR1 reads SGHDT; CDR2 reads YYEEEE. Trimming took off 2 bases at V and 8 bases at J, with 10 bases between the two ends. The CDR3 spans 12 residues. The CDR3 loop is CASSFGTGGYTF. The CDR3 DNA reads TGTGCCAGCAGCTTCGGTACGGGAGGCTACACCTTC.

This sequence joins TRBV7-9 and TRBJ1-1; 9 nucleotides line up with TRBD1. The CDR3 is 14 amino acids. Trimming at V came to 4 bases and at J to 6 bases, leaving 6 bases not matched to a gene. Germline loops: CDR1 SEHNR, CDR2 FQNEAQ (reference sequence). CDR3 sequence: CASSSGTGRAEAFF. The CDR3 DNA is TGTGCCAGCAGCTCGGGGACAGGGAGAGCTGAAGCTTTCTTT.

The CDR3 coding sequence is TGTGCCAGCAGCCCCCGTGGACAGCCAATACACACAGATACGCAGTATTTT. This translates into CASSPRGQPIHTDTQYF. This chain links TRBV11-2 with TRBJ2-3; tentative D call: TRBD1 (6 bases). V gave up 5 bases and J gave up 2 bases, with 20 bases separating them. Germline values: CDR1 SGHAT, CDR2 FQNNGV. The CDR3 covers 17 residues. Full variable domain (outside the CDR3, taken from reference TRBV11-2 and TRBJ2-3): EAGVAQSPRYKIIEKRQSVAFWCNPISGHATLYWYQQILGQGPKLLIQFQNNGVVDDSQLPKDRFSAERLKGVDSTLKIQPAKLEDSAVYLCASSPRGQPIHTDTQYFGPGTRLTVL.